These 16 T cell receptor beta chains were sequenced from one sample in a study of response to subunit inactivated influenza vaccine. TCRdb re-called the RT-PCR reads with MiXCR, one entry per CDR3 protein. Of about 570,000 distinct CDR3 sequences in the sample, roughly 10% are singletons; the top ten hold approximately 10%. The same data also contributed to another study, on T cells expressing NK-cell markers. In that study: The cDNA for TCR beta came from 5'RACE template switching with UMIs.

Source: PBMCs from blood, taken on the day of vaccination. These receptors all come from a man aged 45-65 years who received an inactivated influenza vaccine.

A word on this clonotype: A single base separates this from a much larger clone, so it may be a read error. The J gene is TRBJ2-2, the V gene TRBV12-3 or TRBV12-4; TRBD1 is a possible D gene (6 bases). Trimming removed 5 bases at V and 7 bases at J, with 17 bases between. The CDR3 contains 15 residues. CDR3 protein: CASSPLGAWGGELFF. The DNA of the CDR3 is TGTGCCAGCAGTCCACTGGGGGCGTGGGGCGGGGAGCTGTTTTTT.

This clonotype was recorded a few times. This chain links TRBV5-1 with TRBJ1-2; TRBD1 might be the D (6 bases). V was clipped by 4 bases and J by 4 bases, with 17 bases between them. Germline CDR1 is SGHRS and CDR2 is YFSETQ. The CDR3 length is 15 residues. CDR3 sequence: CASSRLQGGLYGYTF. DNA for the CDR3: TGCGCCAGCAGCAGATTACAGGGAGGGCTCTATGGCTACACCTTC.

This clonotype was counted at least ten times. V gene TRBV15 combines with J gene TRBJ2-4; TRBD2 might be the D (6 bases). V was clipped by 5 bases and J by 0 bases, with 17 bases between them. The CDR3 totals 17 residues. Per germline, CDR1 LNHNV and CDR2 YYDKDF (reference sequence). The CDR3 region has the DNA TGTGCCACCAGCCCCCCCGGGGGAATTTTAGCCAAAAACATTCAGTACTTC. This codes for CATSPPGGILAKNIQYF. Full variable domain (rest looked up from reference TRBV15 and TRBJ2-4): DAMVIQNPRYQVTQFGKPVTLSCSQTLNHNVMYWYQQKSSQAPKLLFHYYDKDFNNEADTPDNFQSRRPNTSFCFLDIRSPGLGDTAMYLCATSPPGGILAKNIQYFGAGTRLSVL.

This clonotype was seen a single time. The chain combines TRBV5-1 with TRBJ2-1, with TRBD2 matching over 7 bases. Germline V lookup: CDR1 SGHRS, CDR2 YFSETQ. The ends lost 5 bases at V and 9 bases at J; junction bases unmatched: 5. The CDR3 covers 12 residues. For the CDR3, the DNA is TGCGCCAGCAGAACTAGCGATCTTGAGCAGTTCTTC. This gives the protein CASRTSDLEQFF. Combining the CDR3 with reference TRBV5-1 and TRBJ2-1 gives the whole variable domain KAGVTQTPRYLIKTRGQQVTLSCSPISGHRSVSWYQQTPGQGLQFLFEYFSETQRNKGNFPGRFSGRQFSNSRSEMNVSTLELGDSALYLCASRTSDLEQFFGPGTRLTVL.

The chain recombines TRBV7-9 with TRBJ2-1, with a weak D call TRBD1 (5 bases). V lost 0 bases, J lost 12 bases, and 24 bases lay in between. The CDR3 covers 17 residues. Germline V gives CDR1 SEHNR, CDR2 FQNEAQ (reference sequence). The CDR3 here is CASSLAWATVRATGQFF. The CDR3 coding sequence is TGTGCCAGCAGCTTAGCGTGGGCGACAGTTCGGGCGACGGGGCAGTTCTTC. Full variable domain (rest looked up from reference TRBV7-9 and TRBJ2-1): DTGVSQNPRHKITKRGQNVTFRCDPISEHNRLYWYRQTLGQGPEFLTYFQNEAQLEKSRLLSDRFSAERPKGSFSTLEIQRTEQGDSAMYLCASSLAWATVRATGQFFGPGTRLTVL.

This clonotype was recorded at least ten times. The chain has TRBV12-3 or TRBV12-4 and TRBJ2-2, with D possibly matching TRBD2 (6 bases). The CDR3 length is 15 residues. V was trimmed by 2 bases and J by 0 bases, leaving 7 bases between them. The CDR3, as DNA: TGTGCCAGCAGTTTAACGGGGGCGAACACCGGGGAGCTGTTTTTT. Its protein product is CASSLTGANTGELFF.

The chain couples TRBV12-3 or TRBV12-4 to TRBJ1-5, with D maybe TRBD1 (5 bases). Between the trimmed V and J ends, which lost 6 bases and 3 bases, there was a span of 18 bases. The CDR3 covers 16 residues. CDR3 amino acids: CASSSSGTLNNQPQHF. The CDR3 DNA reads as TGTGCCAGCAGCTCAAGCGGGACCCTGAACAATCAGCCCCAGCATTTT.

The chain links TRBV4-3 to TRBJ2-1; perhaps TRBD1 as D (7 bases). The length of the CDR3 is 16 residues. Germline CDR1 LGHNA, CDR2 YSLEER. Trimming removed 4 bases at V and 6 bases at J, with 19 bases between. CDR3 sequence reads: CASSLGAGQHSNEQFF. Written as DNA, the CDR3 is TGCGCCAGCAGCCTGGGCGCGGGACAGCACTCCAATGAGCAGTTCTTC.

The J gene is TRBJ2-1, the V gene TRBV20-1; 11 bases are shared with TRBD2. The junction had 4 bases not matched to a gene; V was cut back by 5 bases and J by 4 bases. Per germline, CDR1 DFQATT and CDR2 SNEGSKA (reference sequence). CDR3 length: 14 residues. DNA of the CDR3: TGCAGTGCTGCCGGGACTAGCGGTTACAATGAGCAGTTCTTC. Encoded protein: CSAAGTSGYNEQFF.

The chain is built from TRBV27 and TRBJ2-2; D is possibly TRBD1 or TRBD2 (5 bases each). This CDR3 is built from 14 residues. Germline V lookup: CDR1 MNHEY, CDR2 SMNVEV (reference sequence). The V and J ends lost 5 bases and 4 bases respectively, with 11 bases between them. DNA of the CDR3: TGTGCCAGCAGTCCATGGGGGAGCACCGGGGAGCTGTTTTTT. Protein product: CASSPWGSTGELFF.

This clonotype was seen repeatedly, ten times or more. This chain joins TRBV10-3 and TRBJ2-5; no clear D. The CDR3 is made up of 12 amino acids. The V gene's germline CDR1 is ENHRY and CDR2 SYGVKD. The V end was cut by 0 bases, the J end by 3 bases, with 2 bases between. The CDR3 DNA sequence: TGTGCCATCAGTGAGTCGAAAGAGACCCAGTACTTC. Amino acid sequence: CAISESKETQYF.

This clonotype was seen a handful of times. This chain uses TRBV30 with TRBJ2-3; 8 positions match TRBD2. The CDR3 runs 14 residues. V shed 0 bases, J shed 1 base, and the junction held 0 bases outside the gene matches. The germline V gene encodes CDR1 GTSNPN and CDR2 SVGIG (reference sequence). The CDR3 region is CAWSVSGGTDTQYF. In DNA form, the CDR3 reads TGTGCCTGGAGTGTTAGCGGGGGCACAGATACGCAGTATTTT.

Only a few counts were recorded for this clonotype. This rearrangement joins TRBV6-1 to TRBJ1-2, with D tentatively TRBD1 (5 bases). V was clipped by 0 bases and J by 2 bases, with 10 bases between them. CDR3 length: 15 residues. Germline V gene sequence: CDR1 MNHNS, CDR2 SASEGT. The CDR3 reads CASSEARTLNYGYTF. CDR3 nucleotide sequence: TGTGCCAGCAGTGAAGCGCGGACACTGAACTATGGCTACACCTTC.

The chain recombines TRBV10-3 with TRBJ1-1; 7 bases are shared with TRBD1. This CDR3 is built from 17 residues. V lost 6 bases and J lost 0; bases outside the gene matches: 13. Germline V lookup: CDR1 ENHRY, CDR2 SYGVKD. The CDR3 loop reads CAISNLPGQHLNTEAFF. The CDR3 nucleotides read TGTGCCATCAGCAATCTCCCGGGACAGCACCTGAACACTGAAGCTTTCTTT.

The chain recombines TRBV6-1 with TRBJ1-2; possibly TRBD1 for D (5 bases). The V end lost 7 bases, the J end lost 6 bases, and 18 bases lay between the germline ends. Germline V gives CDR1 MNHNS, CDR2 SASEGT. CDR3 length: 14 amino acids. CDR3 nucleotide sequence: TGTGCCAGCACCCCCCAAGGTACAGGAGATGGCTACACCTTC. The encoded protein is CASTPQGTGDGYTF.

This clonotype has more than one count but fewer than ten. CDR3 sequence: CSASLSYGYTF. CDR3 nucleotides: TGCAGTGCTTCACTTTCCTATGGCTACACCTTC. The chain carries TRBV20-1 and TRBJ1-2; D unresolved. The germline CDR1 and CDR2 sequences are DFQATT and SNEGSKA (reference sequence). The CDR3 is 11 residues long. V lost 5 bases and J 4 bases, leaving 8 bases between the germline ends.